These T cell receptor beta chains were read from a single sample in a study of OX40 agonist ivuxolimab in advanced cancers. Clones were read by immunoSEQ multiplex PCR, and TCRdb kept only the in-frame ones, dropping some. The sample lists under 80,000 clones; more than 75% were seen once. Sequencing was performed on CD4+ or CD8+ T cells sorted from blood, taken in a trial of the OX40 agonist ivuxolimab. The receptor source for this set is an adult with an advanced solid tumor such as melanoma, head and neck, liver or kidney cancer. Each CDR3 is given with its conserved first and last residue. The D gene is left open where the match is weak. The size of a clone is reported for some rows only, either as once, few or many, or as a class for expanded clones.

d_call	v_call	j_call	clone_size	cdr3_nt	cdr3_aa
NA	TRBV4-3	TRBJ2-7	NA	TGCGCCAGCAGCCAAGATCAGGCAGTCCCCGGGAAGCAGTACTTC	CASSQDQAVPGKQYF
NA	TRBV5-4	TRBJ1-2	NA	TGTGCCAGCAGCTTAGACAGAAGCTATGGCTACACCTTC	CASSLDRSYGYTF
NA	TRBV5-1	TRBJ2-5	NA	TGCGCCAGCAGCTTGTTAACAGGGACAAGTCAGACCCAGTACTTC	CASSLLTGTSQTQYF
NA	TRBV6-1	TRBJ1-1	NA	TGTGCCAGCAGTGTCACATGGAACACTGAAGCTTTCTTT	CASSVTWNTEAFF
TRBD1	TRBV6-6	TRBJ2-1	NA	TGTGCCAGCACCCAGGGGGCGGGCAATGAGCAGTTCTTC	CASTQGAGNEQFF
NA	TRBV2	TRBJ1-6	NA	TGTGCCAGCAGTGAAAATTTGTCGGCAGGGAGGGCACCCCTCCACTTT	CASSENLSAGRAPLHF
TRBD1	TRBV4-3	TRBJ1-4	NA	TGCGCCAGCAGCCAAGATCACGGGACAGTAGAAGCAACTAATGAAAAACTGTTTTTT	CASSQDHGTVEATNEKLFF
TRBD1	TRBV29-1	TRBJ1-5	once	TGCAGCGCGGCTGGAGGGGGCGCTTTTACTCAGCCCCAGCATTTT	CSAAGGGAFTQPQHF
TRBD2	TRBV18	TRBJ2-7	NA	TGTGCCAGCTCACCCCGTCTAACTAGCGCCTTCTACGAGCAGTACTTC	CASSPRLTSAFYEQYF
NA	TRBV7-3	TRBJ2-3	NA	TGTGCCAGCAGCCCAACTACGGGATCCACAGATACGCAGTATTTT	CASSPTTGSTDTQYF